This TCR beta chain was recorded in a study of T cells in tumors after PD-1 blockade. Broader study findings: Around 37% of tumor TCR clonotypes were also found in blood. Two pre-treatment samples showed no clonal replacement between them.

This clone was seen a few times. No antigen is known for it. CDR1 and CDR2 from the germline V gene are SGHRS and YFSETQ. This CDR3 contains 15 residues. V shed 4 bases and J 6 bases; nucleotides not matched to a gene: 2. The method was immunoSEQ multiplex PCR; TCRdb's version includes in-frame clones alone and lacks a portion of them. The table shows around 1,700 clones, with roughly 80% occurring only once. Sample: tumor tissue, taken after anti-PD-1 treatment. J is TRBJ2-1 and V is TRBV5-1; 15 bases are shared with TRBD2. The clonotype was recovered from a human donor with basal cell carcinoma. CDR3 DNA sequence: TGCGCCAGCAGCCCGGGACTAGCGGGAGGCAATGAGCAGTTCTTC. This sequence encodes CASSPGLAGGNEQFF.